The 26 T cell receptor beta chains presented below share a single source sample, sequenced in a study of cytomegalovirus exposure and HLA in healthy donors. The study ran its PCR with 60 Vbeta and 13 Jbeta primers. Clones were sequenced by immunoSEQ multiplex PCR, and TCRdb holds only the in-frame ones, with some missing. Here the sample spans 110,000 to 150,000 clones, roughly 76% being singletons. The sequenced sample consisted of PBMCs. The receptors stem from a female donor in good health and CMV-seronegative.

In its sample, this clone ranks as medium-sized. The chain combines TRBV7-9 with TRBJ2-7; the D gene is possibly TRBD1 (5 bases). V was cut by 4 bases and J by 3 bases, with 10 bases left in between. The germline V gene has CDR1 SEHNR and CDR2 FQNEAQ (reference sequence). The CDR3 is made up of 13 amino acids. The CDR3 DNA follows: TGTGCCAGCAGCTCCGGACACGGCTACGAGCAGTACTTC. Its translation: CASSSGHGYEQYF.

V and J are TRBV9 and TRBJ2-7, with 8 bases fitting TRBD2. Germline CDR1 and CDR2: SGDLS and YYNGEE. CDR3 length: 12 amino acids. Germline trimming cut 3 bases from V and 7 bases from J; bases unmatched to any gene: 3. CDR3 protein: CASSAGGGEQYF. The CDR3 DNA reads as TGTGCCAGCAGCGCGGGGGGGGGAGAGCAGTACTTC.

This clone was recorded a few times. The chain is built from TRBV28 and TRBJ2-7, with 9 bases identical to TRBD1. The germline V gene has CDR1 MDHEN and CDR2 SYDVKM. CDR3 length: 14 residues. V was clipped by 5 bases and J by 6 bases; unmatched bases: 8. CDR3 loop: CASSTGQGTGEQYF. DNA for the CDR3: TGTGCCAGCAGTACGGGACAGGGAACCGGCGAGCAGTACTTC. The complete variable domain, with remaining parts taken from reference TRBV28 and TRBJ2-7, reads DVKVTQSSRYLVKRTGEKVFLECVQDMDHENMFWYRQDPGLGLRLIYFSYDVKMKEKGDIPEGYSVSREKKERFSLILESASTNQTSMYLCASSTGQGTGEQYFGPGTRLTVT.

This clone was observed a few times. The chain uses TRBV28 and TRBJ1-1, with D perhaps TRBD1 (5 bases). The CDR3 is made up of 12 amino acids. Germline V gene data show CDR1 as MDHEN and CDR2 as SYDVKM. V gave up 3 bases and J gave up 9 bases, with 11 bases separating them. CDR3 protein: CASSFQDKKAFF. The CDR3 DNA is TGTGCCAGCAGTTTCCAGGACAAGAAAGCTTTCTTT.

The chain recombines TRBV6-5 with TRBJ2-5; maybe TRBD1 (6 bases). The CDR3 is made up of 15 amino acids. Germline CDR1 is MNHEY and CDR2 is SVGAGI. V was clipped by 5 bases and J by 3 bases, with 16 bases between them. CDR3 sequence reads: CASSQRPRGEETQYF. The CDR3 coding sequence is TGTGCCAGCAGTCAACGACCCAGGGGCGAAGAGACCCAGTACTTC.

This clone was recorded only once. The genes are TRBV7-8 and TRBJ1-2, with no clear D. Germline CDR1 reads SGHVS; CDR2 reads FQNEAQ. Trimming stripped 1 base from V and 3 bases from J, with 12 bases between. The CDR3 loop spans 15 amino acids. CDR3 sequence reads: CASSLGGMGYYGYTF. The CDR3 region has the DNA TGTGCCAGCAGCTTAGGAGGGATGGGGTACTATGGCTACACCTTC. The complete variable domain, with remaining parts taken from reference TRBV7-8 and TRBJ1-2, reads GAGVSQSPRYKVAKRGQDVALRCDPISGHVSLFWYQQALGQGPEFLTYFQNEAQLDKSGLPSDRFFAERPEGSVSTLKIQRTQQEDSAVYLCASSLGGMGYYGYTFGSGTRLTVV.

The chain recombines TRBV19 with TRBJ1-1; D remains unclear. Trimming took 6 bases from V and 6 from J, leaving 11 bases between them. This CDR3 has 12 amino acids. Per the germline V gene, CDR1 is LNHDA and CDR2 is SQIVND (reference sequence). The CDR3, as DNA: TGTGCCAGTAGAGACACTGACGCTGAAGCTTTCTTT. Protein sequence: CASRDTDAEAFF.

V gene TRBV10-3 combines with J gene TRBJ1-2; tentative D call: TRBD1 (5 bases). The V gene's germline CDR1 is ENHRY and CDR2 SYGVKD. The CDR3 consists of 15 residues. The V gene lost 0 bases and the J gene lost 5 bases, with 13 bases spanning the gap. DNA of the CDR3: TGTGCCATCAGTGAGTCACGGGGGGTCAGATATGGCTACACCTTC. Translated, it gives CAISESRGVRYGYTF.

The chain uses TRBV9 and TRBJ2-2; D may be TRBD2 (5 bases). Trimming left V 4 bases short and J 6 bases short, with 16 bases between. Germline assignment: CDR1 SGDLS and CDR2 YYNGEE. This CDR3 is 15 amino acids long. CDR3 amino acids: CASSLQSGGSGELFF. CDR3 bases: TGTGCCAGCAGCCTCCAATCGGGCGGGTCCGGGGAGCTGTTTTTT. Variable domain in full (rest from reference TRBV9 and TRBJ2-2): DSGVTQTPKHLITATGQRVTLRCSPRSGDLSVYWYQQSLDQGLQFLIQYYNGEERAKGNILERFSAQQFPDLHSELNLSSLELGDSALYFCASSLQSGGSGELFFGEGSRLTVL.

This clone was seen a few times. The genes are TRBV5-4 and TRBJ2-7; perhaps TRBD2 as D (5 bases). This CDR3 contains 14 residues. V was trimmed by 4 bases and J by 2 bases, leaving 13 bases between them. CDR1 SGHNT and CDR2 YYREEE come from the germline V gene (reference sequence). CDR3 region: CASSPGETPYEQYF. Written as DNA, the CDR3 is TGTGCCAGCAGCCCCGGGGAGACCCCCTACGAGCAGTACTTC.

The rearrangement links TRBV5-1 to TRBJ2-7; TRBD1 aligns across 7 bases. Trimming took 2 bases from V and 5 from J; bases not matched to a gene: 13. The length of the CDR3 is 16 residues. Per germline, CDR1 SGHRS and CDR2 YFSETQ. This chain's CDR3 is CASSFREDRDLNEQYF. The CDR3 DNA sequence: TGCGCCAGCAGCTTTCGGGAAGACAGGGATCTGAACGAGCAGTACTTC.

This rearrangement joins TRBV19 to TRBJ1-1; possibly TRBD1 for D (6 bases). Germline assignment: CDR1 LNHDA and CDR2 SQIVND (reference sequence). CDR3 size: 14 residues. Between the trimmed V and J ends, which lost 2 bases and 4 bases, there was a span of 11 bases. CDR3 DNA: TGTGCCAGTAGTATAAACCAGGGGAGCACTGAAGCTTTCTTT. Translation gives CASSINQGSTEAFF. Complete variable domain (other parts from reference TRBV19 and TRBJ1-1): DGGITQSPKYLFRKEGQNVTLSCEQNLNHDAMYWYRQDPGQGLRLIYYSQIVNDFQKGDIAEGYSVSREKKESFPLTVTSAQKNPTAFYLCASSINQGSTEAFFGQGTRLTVV.

The V and J genes are TRBV15 and TRBJ2-1; 15 nucleotides align to TRBD2. CDR3 length equals 15 residues. Looked up from germline, CDR1 is LNHNV and CDR2 is YYDKDF (reference sequence). With 4 bases clipped from V and 8 bases from J, the junction kept 3 bases outside the gene matches. The CDR3 DNA reads as TGTGCCACCAGCATCGGACTAGCGGGGGGGGATGAGCAGTTCTTC. Its translation: CATSIGLAGGDEQFF.

This clone has a single count. The V and J genes are TRBV9 and TRBJ2-7; tentative D call: TRBD1 (5 bases). The CDR3 has 14 amino acids. V lost 0 bases and J 2 bases, leaving 9 bases between the germline ends. The germline V gene has CDR1 SGDLS and CDR2 YYNGEE. CDR3 DNA: TGTGCCAGCAGCGTAGAGTCAGGGACCTACGAGCAGTACTTC. This sequence encodes CASSVESGTYEQYF.

The chain combines TRBV28 with TRBJ1-2; the D gene is possibly TRBD1 (6 bases). CDR3 length: 16 residues. The germline V gene encodes CDR1 MDHEN and CDR2 SYDVKM. V gave up 8 bases and J gave up 7 bases, with 26 bases separating them. This chain's CDR3 is CASVDHVGGAGPGYTF. The CDR3 DNA follows: TGTGCCAGCGTCGACCACGTAGGGGGGGCCGGCCCTGGCTACACCTTC.

V gene TRBV11-1 combines with J gene TRBJ2-1; 14 bases agree with TRBD2. CDR1 and CDR2 (germline): SGHAT, FQDESV (reference sequence). The V segment lost 5 bases and the J segment 3 bases; nucleotides outside the gene matches: 3. The CDR3 runs 16 residues. CDR3 bases: TGTGCCAGCAGCCACGGACTAGCGGGGGGCTACAATGAGCAGTTCTTC. Its translation is CASSHGLAGGYNEQFF.

The chain has TRBV5-4 and TRBJ2-3; D possibly corresponds to TRBD1 (6 bases). The CDR3 spans 15 residues. Germline loops: CDR1 SGHNT, CDR2 YYREEE (reference sequence). Trimming pared 2 bases from V and 0 bases from J, leaving 10 bases between. The CDR3: CASSLGGDSTDTQYF. CDR3 nucleotide sequence: TGTGCCAGCAGCTTAGGGGGAGATAGCACAGATACGCAGTATTTT.

This chain uses TRBV10-2 with TRBJ2-2; 8 bases are shared with TRBD1. The CDR3 is 16 residues long. The V segment lost 10 bases and the J segment 4 bases; nucleotides outside the gene matches: 14. The germline CDR1 and CDR2 sequences are WSHSY and SAAADI. For the CDR3, the DNA is TGCGCCACCCAACACCCTACAGGGGGAGGCACCGGGGAGCTGTTTTTT. This encodes CATQHPTGGGTGELFF.

The rearrangement links TRBV28 to TRBJ2-1; no reliable D call. The ends were cut back, 5 bases at V and 0 bases at J, with 8 bases in the middle. Germline V gives CDR1 MDHEN, CDR2 SYDVKM. CDR3 length equals 14 residues. The CDR3 DNA reads TGTGCCAGCAGTGACCCAGGCTCCTACAATGAGCAGTTCTTC. Translation: CASSDPGSYNEQFF. Full variable domain (remainder filled in from reference TRBV28 and TRBJ2-1): DVKVTQSSRYLVKRTGEKVFLECVQDMDHENMFWYRQDPGLGLRLIYFSYDVKMKEKGDIPEGYSVSREKKERFSLILESASTNQTSMYLCASSDPGSYNEQFFGPGTRLTVL.

The DNA of the CDR3 is TGCGCCAGCAGCTTGCTGGTTGGTCAGGGGGCCTCGGGTAACTATGGCTACACCTTC. Translated, it gives CASSLLVGQGASGNYGYTF. The rearrangement links TRBV5-1 to TRBJ1-2; 8 nucleotides line up with TRBD1. Germline V gene data show CDR1 as SGHRS and CDR2 as YFSETQ. The length of the CDR3 is 19 residues. V shed 1 base, J shed 1 base, and the junction held 15 bases outside the gene matches.

The chain carries TRBV5-5 and TRBJ1-5, with a weak D call TRBD1 (6 bases). V was cut by 4 bases and J by 0 bases, with 11 bases left in between. The germline V gene has CDR1 SGHKS and CDR2 YYEKEE (reference sequence). The CDR3 length is 15 residues. The CDR3 sequence: CASSMDSYSNQPQHF. CDR3 nucleotides: TGTGCCAGCAGCATGGACAGCTATAGCAATCAGCCCCAGCATTTT.

V gene TRBV28 combines with J gene TRBJ1-5, with unresolved D. This CDR3 contains 16 residues. Trimming pared 5 bases from V and 0 bases from J, leaving 14 bases between. Germline CDR1 reads MDHEN; CDR2 reads SYDVKM. The CDR3, as DNA: TGTGCCAGCAGTCCCGACACCGGGAATAGCAATCAGCCCCAGCATTTT. It specifies CASSPDTGNSNQPQHF.

The J gene is TRBJ1-1, the V gene TRBV19; D gene uncertain. CDR3 length equals 12 residues. Germline V CDR1 and CDR2: LNHDA, SQIVND (reference sequence). Trimming left V 4 bases short and J 10 bases short, with 13 bases between. CDR3 in amino acids: CASSNSLFGAFF. CDR3 sequence (DNA): TGTGCCAGTAGTAATTCCCTCTTCGGAGCTTTCTTT.

This sequence joins TRBV5-1 and TRBJ2-7, with D possibly being TRBD2 (6 bases). Trimming took 4 bases from V and 6 from J, leaving 14 bases between them. The CDR3 is 13 amino acids. From germline, CDR1 is SGHRS and CDR2 YFSETQ. The CDR3 reads CASSTFGTPEQYF. The CDR3 bases are TGCGCCAGCAGCACATTCGGGACTCCCGAGCAGTACTTC.

This clone has just a few counts. This CDR3 is CASSPLGQGENEQFF. The CDR3 DNA reads TGTGCCAGCAGCCCCTTGGGACAGGGGGAGAATGAGCAGTTCTTC. The V call is TRBV4-2, the J call TRBJ2-1; 11 nucleotides align to TRBD1. The CDR3 has 15 residues. Germline CDR1 and CDR2: LGHNA and YNFKEQ. J gave up 7 bases and V 4 bases, and 6 bases lay outside the gene matches.

The rearrangement uses TRBV13 and TRBJ2-2; 12 bases align to TRBD1. Germline trimming cut 4 bases from V and 5 bases from J; bases unmatched to any gene: 5. This CDR3 region has 16 residues. The V gene's germline CDR1 is PRHDT and CDR2 FYEKMQ (reference sequence). The CDR3 loop is CASSSGQGALTGELFF. For the CDR3, the DNA is TGTGCCAGCAGCTCGGGACAGGGGGCGTTAACCGGGGAGCTGTTTTTT.